What follows is one T cell receptor beta chain and its context. The target of this receptor is not known. There are no base qualities to consult, and no much larger clone falls within one base. The data derive from a study of cytomegalovirus exposure and HLA in healthy donors (dated 2017 in TCRdb). Broadly, across the study: In an earlier analysis of 550 to 750 of the donors, approximately 300 Gb of sequence data and roughly 100 million unique TCR beta sequences from about 179 million T cells were reported. An early release that covered some 630 HLA-typed donors contained about 290 gigabases of sequencing data and 65 million to 100 million unique TCR sequences. Of the roughly 400 genotyped donors, over 65% fell in the genetic ancestry cluster associated with self-reported Caucasian donors. The study was designed to test whether signatures of past pathogen exposure could be identified by cataloging public T cell receptors. The study profiled the T cell repertoires of 550 to 700 subjects by immunosequencing and related them to cytomegalovirus serostatus. Along with the roughly 700-subject first cohort, a separate validation cohort of over a hundred different subjects was used. To predict cytomegalovirus infection status, the study combined high-throughput TCR immunosequencing, statistical association of individual TCRs with disease status, and machine learning. A later analysis re-examined previously published TCR beta repertoires from more than 550 donors and added high-resolution HLA genotyping to investigate patterns of TCR occurrence. In the later analysis, no new phenotypic data were used to find candidate immune exposures; instead, reliance was placed on TCR beta sequences and their occurrence across donors. In an earlier analysis of several hundred of the donors, high-throughput TCR beta sequencing was used to judge whether each TCR beta V gene segment behaved as functional or pseudogenic. Donor age, sex, ethnicity and CMV serostatus were collected together with the repertoire data. A later genetic analysis took genome-wide SNP genotypes for about three fifths of the 666 donors and used that subset as a discovery cohort. Every repertoire in the discovery cohort had been generated on one and the same sequencing platform. Both class I and class II loci were covered by HLA typing, at four-digit resolution. The number of donors typed differed by locus, with 629-630 for A, B, C, DRB1 and DQB1, over 500 for DQA1, 600 to 610 for DPA1, and under 490 for DPB1. Because of strong linkage in the cohort, roughly 5 DR-DQ haplotypes were treated as single units for association and clustering. Across 300 to 500 genotyped donors of the cohort, an average of roughly 200,000 unique TCR beta nucleotide sequences per donor were sequenced, and roughly a sixth of those sequences were non-productive.

The investigation overall reported the following: The sequencing pipeline was judged likely to have produced a cluster of highly shared sequence variants as a technical artifact. It was suggested by the authors that the approach could potentially be generalized to other disease states and immunological phenotypes. Most TCR sequences were observed very rarely across donors, whereas some public TCRs were present in many individuals. When HLA alleles, especially DR and DQ, strongly co-occurred, TCR associations were difficult to assign to individual alleles. In this cohort, only TCR beta chains were sequenced, and detectable features were limited by the absence of alpha or paired-chain data. Roughly uniform sequencing depth across donors was assumed in presence/absence analyses, although this assumption may not hold. Compared with equally common non-associated chains, HLA-associated TCR beta chains in a later analysis were more clonally expanded and had lower generation probabilities. A further reported finding was that TCR beta sequences accurately predicted the HLA-A and HLA-B alleles for most subjects in the first cohort. The earlier analysis of some 560 of the donors excluded fewer than 20 rarely observed V segments, including chromosome 9 orphons, because counts were too low. CMV serostatus was the only immune exposure information available for the cohort. According to a later analysis, TCR association rates differed among HLA loci, with DRB1 alleles showing the most associated TCRs and HLA-C alleles showing the fewest. Broadly in line with IMGT annotations, most TCR beta V segments showed up in productive rearrangements about 90% or about 30% of the time in an earlier analysis of about 500 of the donors. Specific HLA alleles were associated with 15,000 to 20,000 TCR beta sequences at a false discovery rate of 0.05 in a later analysis. In a later analysis, several top co-occurrence clusters were reported to appear linked to parvovirus B19, influenza, CMV and Epstein-Barr virus. In vitro tests confirmed that a few of the cytomegalovirus-associated TCR beta chains recognize cytomegalovirus antigens. In the study, around 150 TCR beta chains were listed as associated with cytomegalovirus. Linkage disequilibrium might explain the correlated functional status among segregating V segments, but an unknown experimental factor could not be ruled out. Some IMGT-functional V segments, including TRBV6-2 and TRBV6-3, could not be told apart with the 87-base-pair reads, so those segments were excluded. In both the original and validation cohorts, the classifier was reported to diagnose cytomegalovirus status with high specificity and sensitivity. Compared with the approximately 670-donor mean, donors in an Asian-associated ancestry cluster had fewer N-insertions in productive TCRs, according to a later genetic analysis. V-gene and J-gene trimming of TCR beta chains was associated with a missense DCLRE1C variant in a later genetic analysis, and the association was replicated in an independent cohort. HLA typing was unavailable for some donors at each locus, so association tests used only the typed subset. A later analysis found that most CMV-associated TCR beta chains appeared HLA-restricted, with HLA associations seemingly driven largely by CMV exposure.

Library preparation used the immunoSEQ multiplex PCR assay. A mixture of 60 forward primers for TCR Vbeta segments and 13 reverse primers for TCR Jbeta segments was used in the multiplex PCR. The CDR3 region of rearranged TCR beta genes was amplified from genomic DNA by a multiplex PCR assay. The Illumina HiSeq System was used to sequence the amplified TCR beta libraries as 87-base-pair reads. Concerning the study's data processing: A later analysis tallied roughly 80 million unique TCR beta chains across the 666 repertoires, and around 12 million of those chains were shared by two or more donors. Raw reads were error-corrected and collapsed into unique sequences with a nearest-neighbor algorithm that merged closely related sequences to remove PCR and sequencing errors. CDR3 sequences were aligned to IMGT reference sequences to assign V, D and J gene segments. For a sequence to be retained, a match of at least six nucleotides was required to both a V gene segment and a J gene segment. Rearrangements were called productive when the CDR3 lacked stop codons and stayed in frame with V and J; all others were non-productive. Following IMGT convention, CDR3 was defined as the stretch from the second conserved V-encoded cysteine to the conserved J-encoded phenylalanine. In an earlier analysis of 550 to 650 of the donors, sequences lacking an unambiguous match to a single V gene segment were excluded. An earlier analysis of fewer than 750 of the donors called V segments functional above 56.7% productive rearrangements and segregating when the between-donor standard deviation exceeded 5%. A statistical classification framework was developed to diagnose cytomegalovirus status using the catalog of TCR beta chain sequences. A later analysis assigned V and J genes by comparing TCR nucleotide sequences with IMGT/GENE-DB human TR gene sequences. A later analysis assigned CDR3 sequences and most-parsimonious VDJ recombination scenarios with the TCRdist pipeline. A later analysis defined each TCR beta chain by its CDR3 amino acid sequence plus V-gene family, and excluded reads lacking a unique V-gene family. A later analysis removed 592 highly shared, low-generation-probability nucleotide sequences to deal with suspected cross-contamination and a sequencing artifact. In a later analysis, a clonal expansion index for each public chain was calculated from normalized within-repertoire ranks of inferred template counts. Generation probabilities in a later analysis came from a VDJ recombination model fitted to out-of-frame rearrangements, and those results were checked against IGoR. Hypergeometric tests were used in a later analysis to score TCR-TCR, TCR-HLA and TCR-CMV co-occurrence, with a repertoire-size bias correction applied to the TCR pairs. A later analysis estimated false discovery rates by permuting HLA or CMV assignments 20 times. In a later analysis, co-occurring TCRs were grouped with DBSCAN, and TCRdist sequence similarity was added when clustering was performed within HLA-allele-positive subsets. Repertoires with fewer than 30,000 or more than 120,000 public chains were left out of co-occurrence clustering, as were a handful of repertoires with anomalous nucleotide sharing. The table comes from immuneACCESS by way of TCRdb, which keeps in-frame sequences with V and J called. Part of the clones is missing from these tables; in studies checked, under half for an unresolved V gene and the rest for unknown reasons. V and J calls and clone size are as listed in that table; D and trimming were resolved from the DNA. The sample has fewer than 180,000 clones on record, roughly three quarters of them singletons. The biggest ten clones account for about 4% of the sample.

In total, approximately 700 healthy bone marrow donors made up the cohort. All cohort members were sampled while nominally healthy, although unrecorded immune exposures were likely present. CMV serostatus was recorded as positive for some 300 and negative for about 50% of the roughly 670 cohort members, whereas no CMV serostatus was recorded for the donor in question. Every donor gave a peripheral blood sample, and the peripheral blood mononuclear cells from that sample were used for TCR beta sequencing. Genomic DNA was extracted from the blood cell samples with the Qiagen DNeasy Blood Extraction Kit. The cysteine opens and the phenylalanine closes a CDR3 of 16 amino acids. Only the CDR3 DNA stays, 48 bases, in frame from base 1. CDR1 and CDR2 are read off the germline V gene (reference sequence) as LNHDA and SQIVND. V loses 1 base, J loses 2 bases, and the germline ends lie 14 bases apart.

The source is a human donor in good health. What was sequenced was PBMCs. The chain joins TRBV19 to TRBJ2-5; too little of a D gene remains to name it. The CDR3 protein sequence reads: CASSIGQRHGQETQYF. The DNA sequence reads TGTGCCAGTAGTATAGGTCAGAGGCATGGACAAGAGACCCAGTACTTC.